This T cell receptor beta chain was obtained from a study of STAT3 mutations in large granular lymphocyte leukemia. Study overall: Canonical activating STAT3 mutations were detected in roughly half of the longitudinally sequenced T-LGLL patients.

Study findings and constraints: TCR clonotype switching after therapy occurred in about 30% of the 18 patients. Every T-cell large granular lymphocyte leukemia patient had at least one immunodominant TCR beta clonotype.

Remarks on this clone: The target antigen is unknown.

Data came from immunoSEQ multiplex PCR; TCRdb stores just in-frame clones and leaves some out. The sample includes approximately 10,000 clones, approximately 83% of them seen just once. This receptor was obtained from a man older than 75 with T-cell large granular lymphocyte leukemia. Some clones in this sample may be carry-over from other donors' samples. What was sequenced was peripheral blood mononuclear cells.

CDR3 sequence reads: CASSLGPTLTYEQYF. The CDR3 coding sequence is TGTGCCAGCAGCTTGGGGCCAACACTCACCTACGAGCAGTACTTC. V is TRBV5-6 and J is TRBJ2-7; D is unresolved. CDR1 and CDR2 from the germline V gene are SGHDT and YYEEEE. There are 15 residues in the CDR3. With 0 bases removed from V and 2 bases from J, the gap between germline ends came to 12 bases.